This is a list of T cell receptor beta chains from one sample in a study of Ad26.COV2.S vaccination and SARS-CoV-2 variants. Here immunoSEQ multiplex PCR was the method, and the copy in TCRdb shows in-frame clones only, minus some. This table holds over 400,000 clones, less than 95% found once. Specimen: peripheral blood, collected in a trial of Ad26.COV2.S vaccine versus placebo. The source is a person aged 18-65 years who received the Ad26.COV2.S COVID-19 vaccine or a placebo. Each CDR3 is given with its conserved first and last residue. The order of the fields is CDR3 length, V gene, clone size, D gene, J gene, CDR3 protein, CDR3 DNA. D genes are given only for firm matches. Only part of the rows carry a size: once, few, many, or a class if the clone is expanded.

13,TRBV5-1,NA,NA,TRBJ2-3,CASSLGHTDTQYF,TGCGCCAGCAGCTTGGGCCACACAGATACGCAGTATTTT
16,TRBV24-1,NA,TRBD2,TRBJ2-1,CATSDFKLAGDNEQFF,TGTGCCACCAGTGATTTTAAACTAGCGGGAGACAATGAGCAGTTCTTC
15,TRBV28,NA,NA,TRBJ2-7,CASSWPGHGSYEQYF,TGTGCCAGCAGTTGGCCGGGACATGGCTCCTACGAGCAGTACTTC
14,TRBV19,NA,TRBD1,TRBJ2-5,CASSRDRGQETQYF,TGTGCCAGTAGTAGGGACAGGGGGCAAGAGACCCAGTACTTC
14,TRBV7-8,NA,NA,TRBJ1-1,CASSRAGAHAEAFF,TGTGCCAGCAGCCGCGCAGGGGCTCACGCTGAAGCTTTCTTT
12,TRBV5-1,NA,NA,TRBJ2-7,CASSLTSYEQYF,TGCGCCAGCAGCCTAACCTCCTACGAGCAGTACTTC
17,TRBV11-2,NA,NA,TRBJ1-3,CASSLQVLRGSGNTIYF,TGTGCCAGCAGCTTACAAGTGCTACGGGGCTCTGGAAACACCATATATTTT
14,TRBV6-6,once,NA,TRBJ2-3,CASRGGGSADTQYF,TGTGCCAGCAGAGGAGGGGGGAGCGCAGATACGCAGTATTTT
15,TRBV6-1,NA,NA,TRBJ1-1,CASSEDRNSWTEAFF,TGTGCCAGCAGTGAAGACAGGAATTCGTGGACTGAAGCTTTCTTT
13,TRBV7-2,NA,NA,TRBJ2-1,CASSSTRDNEQFF,TGTGCCAGCAGCTCCACTAGGGACAATGAGCAGTTCTTC
12,TRBV5-8,NA,NA,TRBJ2-3,CASSLATDTQYF,TGTGCCAGCAGCTTGGCCACAGATACGCAGTATTTT
15,TRBV7-9,once,TRBD2,TRBJ2-2,CASSLAGGITGELFF,TGTGCCAGCAGCTTAGCGGGAGGGATCACCGGGGAGCTGTTTTTT
13,TRBV27,NA,NA,TRBJ1-2,CASSGGLNYGYTF,TGTGCCAGCAGTGGGGGACTGAACTATGGCTACACCTTC
14,TRBV7-3,NA,NA,TRBJ2-2,CASSSMWGTGELFF,TGTGCCAGCAGCTCGATGTGGGGGACCGGGGAGCTGTTTTTT